This record covers a single T cell receptor (beta chain). This CDR3 contains 15 residues. V was clipped by 5 bases and J by 3 bases; unmatched bases: 8. Germline V gene lookup returns CDR1 SGHAT and CDR2 FQNNGV. A multiplex PCR was run with 60 Vbeta primers and 13 Jbeta primers. Clones were sequenced by immunoSEQ multiplex PCR, and TCRdb holds only the in-frame ones, with some missing. The table includes roughly 190,000 clones, 70% to 80% detected once. Among the donors, all were healthy bone marrow donors. The data derive from a study of cytomegalovirus exposure and HLA in healthy donors. Sequenced sample: PBMCs. This receptor was taken from a girl between 5 and 17 years old in good health and CMV-seropositive. V and J are TRBV11-2 and TRBJ2-7; 9 positions agree with TRBD2. DNA for the CDR3: TGTGCCAGCAGCCAAGGCGGGGGGGCCCACTACGAGCAGTACTTC. Translation: CASSQGGGAHYEQYF.